This TCR beta chain was profiled in a study of metastatic and nonmetastatic thyroid tumors. TCRdb re-clonotyped the PCR reads via MiXCR. Seen here are roughly 2,500 clones, about 23% observed once, and the top ten hold 22%. Turning to this clone: Its matching antigen is unknown.

Study results and limitations: The study reportedly found significantly higher TCR beta diversity in malignant thyroid tumors than benign nodules, in blood and tumor.

Germline V gene sequence: CDR1 SGHRS, CDR2 YFSETQ. This CDR3 has 14 amino acids. Trimming shortened V by 2 bases and J by 8 bases, and 16 bases separated the two germline ends. Nobody among the patients had been given any treatment before thyroid surgery. The V gene is TRBV5-1, the J gene TRBJ2-5; D might be TRBD2 (6 bases). The origin of this receptor is a male donor with papillary thyroid cancer or a benign thyroid nodule (not recorded which). Some clones in this sample may be carry-over from other donors' samples. Sequenced: adjacent normal tissue. The CDR3 nucleotides are TGCGCCAGCAGCTTTCATCCGTCTAGCGATACCCAGTACTTC. Translation gives CASSFHPSSDTQYF. The entire variable domain, with the rest obtained from reference TRBV5-1 and TRBJ2-5, is as follows: KAGVTQTPRYLIKTRGQQVTLSCSPISGHRSVSWYQQTPGQGLQFLFEYFSETQRNKGNFPGRFSGRQFSNSRSEMNVSTLELGDSALYLCASSFHPSSDTQYFGPGTRLLVL.